This T cell receptor beta chain comes out of a study of T cells in Graves' hyperthyroidism and ophthalmopathy. Whole-study findings and limits: Before onset, ophthalmopathy was predicted by the model a median around 6 months earlier. Separating ophthalmopathy from stable hyperthyroidism was achieved by a 13 V-J model.

Germline V CDR1 and CDR2: SEHNR, FQNEAQ (reference sequence). This CDR3 contains 14 residues. V was cut by 0 bases and J by 3 bases, with 9 bases left in between. These patients, aged 18 to 65, had recently diagnosed hyperthyroidism lasting under 2 months. RNA transcripts gave rise to amplified TCR beta CDR3 regions. First-round RT-PCR with HTBI primers amplified the TCR CDR3 region. TCRdb itself ran the multiplex PCR reads through MiXCR, one entry per CDR3 protein. The repertoire holds 610,000 or so distinct CDR3 sequences, roughly 46% seen once, with approximately 7.5% in the top ten. Of note for this clonotype: Its target is not known.

J is TRBJ2-7 and V is TRBV7-9; D call uncertain. The TCR was taken from a woman younger than 30 with Graves' hyperthyroidism. Input material: peripheral blood or thyroid tissue (not recorded which). The CDR3 nucleotides are TGTGCCAGCAGCTTAGCGGAGCGCTACTACGAGCAGTACTTC. The encoded protein is CASSLAERYYEQYF.